This TCR beta chain came from a study of cytomegalovirus exposure and HLA in healthy donors. Study at large: Later, an analysis reported that the 130 or so validation repertoires had used the same platform as the roughly 660 first-cohort repertoires. Findings of the study overall: The classifier was said to identify cytomegalovirus status with high specificity and sensitivity. Within the approximately 110 validation repertoires, first-cohort TCR clusters tended to co-occur, according to a later analysis. Altogether, more than 150 TCR beta chains were recorded as cytomegalovirus-associated.

This CDR3 region has 18 residues. The V segment lost 5 bases and the J segment 0 bases; nucleotides outside the gene matches: 14. Germline values: CDR1 MNHEY, CDR2 SMNVEV (reference sequence). As concerns this clone: Its antigen is unidentified.

The repertoire was sequenced with immunoSEQ multiplex PCR; TCRdb's copy has only in-frame clones and lacks some. The sample comprises 100,000 to 150,000 clones, roughly 87% of which are singletons, and 1.1% rests with the top ten. V gene TRBV27 combines with J gene TRBJ2-3; TRBD1 matches 7 bases. The receptor's source is a young woman in good health and CMV-seronegative. Sequenced: PBMCs. CDR3: CASSRDRKLPTSTDTQYF. CDR3 bases: TGTGCCAGCAGTAGGGACAGAAAGCTCCCAACTAGCACAGATACGCAGTATTTT.